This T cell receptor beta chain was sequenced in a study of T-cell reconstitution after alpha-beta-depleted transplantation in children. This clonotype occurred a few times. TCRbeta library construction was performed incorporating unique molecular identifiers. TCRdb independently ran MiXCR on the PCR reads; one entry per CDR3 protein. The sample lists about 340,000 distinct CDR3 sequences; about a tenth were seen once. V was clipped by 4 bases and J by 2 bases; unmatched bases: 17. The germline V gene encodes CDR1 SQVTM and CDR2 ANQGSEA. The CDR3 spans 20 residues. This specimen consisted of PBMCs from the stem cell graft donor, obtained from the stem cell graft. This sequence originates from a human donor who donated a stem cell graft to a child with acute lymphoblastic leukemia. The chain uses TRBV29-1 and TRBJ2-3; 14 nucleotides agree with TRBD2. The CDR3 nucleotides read TGCAGCGTTGGGATGTGGGGACTAGCGGGAGAGTTCGCCCTCACAGATACGCAGTATTTT. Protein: CSVGMWGLAGEFALTDTQYF.